This TCR beta chain was captured in a study of shared clonotypes between healthy human individuals. For this clone: Its antigen is as yet unknown.

Study-wide results and limits: In this cohort, only blood was sampled, and tissue repertoires likely differ.

V lost 4 bases to trimming and J lost 1 base, with 4 bases between them. CDR3 length: 11 amino acids. CDR1 and CDR2 (germline): SQVTM, ANQGSEA. CD45RO-negative CD8 cells positively selected for CCR7 made up the naive population, which excluded terminally differentiated effector memory CD45RA+ cells. Sequencing used immunoSEQ multiplex PCR; TCRdb keeps in-frame clones, though not all of them. The table has about 800,000 clones, roughly 96% seen once. Sequenced material: naive CD8+ T cells sorted from blood. The V and J genes are TRBV29-1 and TRBJ1-1, with D hard to call. The TCR comes from a man under 40 in good health. As DNA, the CDR3 is TGCAGCGTTGTGACGAACACTGAAGCTTTCTTT. This codes for CSVVTNTEAFF.